Shown below are 7 T cell receptor beta chains from a single sample sequenced in a study of blood T cell repertoires in COVID-19. Generated by immunoSEQ multiplex PCR, the TCRdb table keeps only in-frame clones and is missing some. Here the sample spans under 150,000 clones, about 80% being singletons. The sequencing input was PBMCs or T cells enriched from blood (not recorded which). All receptors come from a man aged 50 or older in a cohort exposed to, infected with or recovered from COVID-19 (not recorded which).

J is TRBJ2-1 and V is TRBV24-1; 8 bases match TRBD2. V shed 5 bases and J 4 bases; nucleotides not matched to a gene: 9. The CDR3 has 16 amino acids. Germline V gene data show CDR1 as KGHDR and CDR2 as SFDVKD. CDR3 in amino acids: CATSALAGSEYNEQFF. In nucleotides, the CDR3 is TGTGCCACCAGTGCCTTAGCGGGATCGGAATACAATGAGCAGTTCTTC.

This clone was detected only once. The rearrangement uses TRBV4-1 and TRBJ1-2; TRBD1 matches 7 bases. Germline values: CDR1 MGHRA, CDR2 YSYEKL. Trimming cost V 4 bases and J 8 bases; bases outside gene matches: 13. The CDR3 covers 15 residues. CDR3 sequence: CASSPTSALDRGYTF. Here the CDR3 DNA reads TGCGCCAGCAGCCCTACGAGTGCTCTGGACAGGGGCTACACCTTC.

The CDR3 sequence: CASSFRDRGTGELFF. DNA for the CDR3: TGTGCCAGCAGCTTCCGGGACAGGGGCACCGGGGAGCTGTTTTTT. The chain combines TRBV3-1 (or the pseudogene TRBV3-2) with TRBJ2-2; TRBD1 matches 10 bases. Germline V gene sequence: CDR1 LGHDT, CDR2 YNNKEL (reference sequence). The CDR3 has 15 residues. Trimming cost V 5 bases and J 4 bases; bases outside gene matches: 4.

This clone has only a few counts. The chain employs TRBV6-6 and TRBJ2-3, with TRBD1 identical over 9 bases. Germline trimming cut 10 bases from V and 4 bases from J; bases unmatched to any gene: 15. Germline V lookup: CDR1 MNHNY, CDR2 SVGAGI (reference sequence). This CDR3 is built from 16 residues. CDR3 amino acids: CATCWEPGQGSDTQYF. In DNA, the CDR3 is TGTGCCACCTGTTGGGAACCGGGACAGGGCTCAGATACGCAGTATTTT.

The chain carries TRBV28 and TRBJ1-6; 9 nucleotides match TRBD1. The length of the CDR3 is 16 residues. J gave up 12 bases and V 3 bases, and 12 bases lay outside the gene matches. Germline CDR1 reads MDHEN; CDR2 reads SYDVKM. The CDR3 bases are TGTGCCAGCAGTTTGATCGGGACAGGGCCCCGGGAACCCCTCCACTTT. Translation gives CASSLIGTGPREPLHF. The full variable domain, in which reference TRBV28 and TRBJ1-6 provide the parts outside the CDR3, is DVKVTQSSRYLVKRTGEKVFLECVQDMDHENMFWYRQDPGLGLRLIYFSYDVKMKEKGDIPEGYSVSREKKERFSLILESASTNQTSMYLCASSLIGTGPREPLHFGNGTRLTVT.

V is TRBV19 and J is TRBJ2-7; TRBD2 agrees at 8 bases. From germline, CDR1 is LNHDA and CDR2 SQIVND (reference sequence). This CDR3 has 11 amino acids. The ends lost 8 bases at V and 7 bases at J; junction bases unmatched: 4. The CDR3 coding sequence is TGTGCCAGTTCGGGGGGGGCAGAGCAGTACTTC. It translates to CASSGGAEQYF.

The chain is built from TRBV5-8 and TRBJ1-2, with TRBD1 as a possible D gene (5 bases). V shed 2 bases and J shed 4 bases, with 6 bases lying between them. Per germline, CDR1 SGHTS and CDR2 YDEGEE. The CDR3 length is 12 residues. The CDR3: CASSLQAYGYTF. CDR3 nucleotide sequence: TGTGCCAGCAGCTTACAGGCCTATGGCTACACCTTC.